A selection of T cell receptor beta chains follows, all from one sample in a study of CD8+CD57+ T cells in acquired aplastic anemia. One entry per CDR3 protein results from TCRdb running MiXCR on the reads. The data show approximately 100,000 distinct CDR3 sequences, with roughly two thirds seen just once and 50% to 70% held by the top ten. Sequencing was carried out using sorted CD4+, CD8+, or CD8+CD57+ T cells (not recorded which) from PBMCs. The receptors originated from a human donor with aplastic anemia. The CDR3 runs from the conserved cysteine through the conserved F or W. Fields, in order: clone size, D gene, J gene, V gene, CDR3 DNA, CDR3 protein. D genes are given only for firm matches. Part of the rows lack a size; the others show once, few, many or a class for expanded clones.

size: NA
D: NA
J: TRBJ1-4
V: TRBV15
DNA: TGTGCCACCAGCAGAGATAGGGAACAGCGGAATGAAAAACTGTTTTTT
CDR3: CATSRDREQRNEKLFF

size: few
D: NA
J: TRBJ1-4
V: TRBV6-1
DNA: TGTGCCAGCAGTGAACTAGGGGGGCACGGAAATGAAAAACTGTTTTTT
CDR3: CASSELGGHGNEKLFF

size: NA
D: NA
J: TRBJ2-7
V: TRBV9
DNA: TGTGCCAGCAGCGATGGAGTCCGCTACGAGCAGTACTTC
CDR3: CASSDGVRYEQYF

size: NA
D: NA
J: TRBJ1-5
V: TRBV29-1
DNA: TGCAGCGTTACGACTGACAACAATCAGCCCCAGCATTTT
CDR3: CSVTTDNNQPQHF

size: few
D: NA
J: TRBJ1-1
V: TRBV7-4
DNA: TGTGCCAGCAGGGGAGAGCCGAACACTGAAGCTTTCTTT
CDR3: CASRGEPNTEAFF

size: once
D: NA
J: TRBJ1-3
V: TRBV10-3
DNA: TGTGCCATCAGGGACACTACCTCTGGAAACACCATATATTTT
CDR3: CAIRDTTSGNTIYF

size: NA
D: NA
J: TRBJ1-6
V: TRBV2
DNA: TGTGCCAGCAGTGGCCAGGGTGAATCACCCCTCCACTTT
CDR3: CASSGQGESPLHF

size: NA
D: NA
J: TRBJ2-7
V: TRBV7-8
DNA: TGTGCCAGCAGCCCCGTTACGGGCAGGGGATTCTACGAGCAGTACTTC
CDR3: CASSPVTGRGFYEQYF

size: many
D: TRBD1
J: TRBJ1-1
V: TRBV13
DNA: TGTGCCAGCAGATCTAGGGGGCTAGGAATGAACACTGAAGCTTTCTTT
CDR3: CASRSRGLGMNTEAFF

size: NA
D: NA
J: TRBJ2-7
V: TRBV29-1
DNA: TGCAGCGTTGGAGGGCACAGGTCCTACGAGCAGTACTTC
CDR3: CSVGGHRSYEQYF

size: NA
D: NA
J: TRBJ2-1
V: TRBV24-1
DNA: TGTGCCACCAGTGTTTCGACTAGTCTCTACGAGCGGTTCTTC
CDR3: CATSVSTSLYERFF

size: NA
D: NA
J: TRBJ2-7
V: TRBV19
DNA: TGTGCCAGTAGTACGGGACTCCACGGATACGAGCAGTACTTC
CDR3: CASSTGLHGYEQYF

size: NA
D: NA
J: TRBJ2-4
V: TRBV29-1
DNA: TGCAGCGTTGTAGGTGGACGTTTAGCCAAAAACATTCAGTACTTC
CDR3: CSVVGGRLAKNIQYF

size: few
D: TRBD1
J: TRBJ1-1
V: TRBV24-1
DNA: TGTGCCACCAGTGACACCGGGACAGATACTGAAGCTTTCTTT
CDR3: CATSDTGTDTEAFF

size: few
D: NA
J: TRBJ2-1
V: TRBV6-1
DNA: TGTGCCACCACCCAAGGAAATGAGCAGTTCTTC
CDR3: CATTQGNEQFF

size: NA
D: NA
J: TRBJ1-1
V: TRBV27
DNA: TGTGCCAGCAGTTTAATTAGCCCGAACACTGAAGCTTTCTTT
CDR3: CASSLISPNTEAFF

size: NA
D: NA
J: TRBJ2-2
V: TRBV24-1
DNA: TGTGCCACCAGTGACAGGTTGAGGGAGCTGTTTTTT
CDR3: CATSDRLRELFF

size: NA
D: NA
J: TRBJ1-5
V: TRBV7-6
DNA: TGTGCCAGCAGCTCGGGTTACAATCAGCCCCAGCATTTT
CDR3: CASSSGYNQPQHF

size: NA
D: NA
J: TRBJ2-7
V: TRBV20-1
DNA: TGCAGTGCTAAGCGTCCGGGAGCTAGCGAGCAGTACTTC
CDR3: CSAKRPGASEQYF

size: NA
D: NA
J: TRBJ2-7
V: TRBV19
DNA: TGTGCCAGTAGTATCGACAGCTCCCCCCCCTACGAGCAGTACTTC
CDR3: CASSIDSSPPYEQYF

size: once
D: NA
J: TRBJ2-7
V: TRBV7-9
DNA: TGTGCCAGCAGCCCACCCGGGGTTACCTACGAGCAGTACTTC
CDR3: CASSPPGVTYEQYF

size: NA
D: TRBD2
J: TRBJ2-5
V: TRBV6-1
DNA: TGTGCCAGCAGCCAGGGAGCGGGATTCGCGGCCCAGTACTTC
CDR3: CASSQGAGFAAQYF

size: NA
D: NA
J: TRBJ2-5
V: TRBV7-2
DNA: TGTGCCAGCAGCGCGGGAGAGACCCAGTACTTC
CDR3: CASSAGETQYF

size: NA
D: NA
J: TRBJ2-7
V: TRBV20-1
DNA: TGCAGTGCTTTAACGCGCCCTTACGAGCAGTACTTC
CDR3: CSALTRPYEQYF

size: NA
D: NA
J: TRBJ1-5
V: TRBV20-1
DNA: TGCAGTGCACGGGTTTTGAGAGATCAGCCCCAGCATTTT
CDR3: CSARVLRDQPQHF

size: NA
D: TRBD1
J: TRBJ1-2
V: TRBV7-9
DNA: TGTGCCAGCAGCGCCGGGACAGGGGAACATGGCTACACCTTC
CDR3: CASSAGTGEHGYTF

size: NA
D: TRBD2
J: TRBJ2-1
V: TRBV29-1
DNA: TGCAGCGTTAGGGGTTTAGCGGGATGGAATGAGCAGTTCTTC
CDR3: CSVRGLAGWNEQFF

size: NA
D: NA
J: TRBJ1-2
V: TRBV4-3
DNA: TGCGCCAGCAGCCAAGGACCCGATGGCTACACCTTC
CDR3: CASSQGPDGYTF

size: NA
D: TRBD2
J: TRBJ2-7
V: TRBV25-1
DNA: TGTGCCAGCAGTGCCGGACTAGCGCAACACGAGCAGTACTTC
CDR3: CASSAGLAQHEQYF

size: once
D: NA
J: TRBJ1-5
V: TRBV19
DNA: TGTGCCAGTAGCCCACGGGGAGATAGGGGGAATCAGCCCCAGCATTTT
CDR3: CASSPRGDRGNQPQHF